This TCR beta chain was found in a study of regulatory T cells in long-lasting Graves disease. Library construction for TCR beta used iRepertoire HTBI primers and Arm-PCR of CDR3 regions. MiXCR, run by TCRdb on the multiplex PCR reads, gives a single entry per CDR3 protein. Found here are hundreds of thousands of distinct CDR3 sequences, 15% to 20% of them singletons; the top ten hold around 13%. Sample time point: newly diagnosed GD, antithyroid drugs for less than 3 months. Construction of the TCR library relied on RNA isolated from PBMCs. CDR3 length: 14 amino acids. V was pared by 5 bases and J by 4 bases, with 12 bases between. CDR1 KGHSH and CDR2 LQKENI come from the germline V gene. This clonotype turned up a few times. A further study also used this sample, focusing on T cells in Graves' hyperthyroidism and ophthalmopathy. That report notes: With the HTBI primer set, the TCR CDR3 went through a first round of RT-PCR.

The specimen comprised peripheral blood mononuclear cells (PBMCs), sampled at new diagnosis, from a patient treated with antithyroid drugs. This TCR was recovered from a man aged 18-30 years with Graves disease. V is TRBV18 and J is TRBJ2-1; D is unresolved. CDR3 amino acids: CASSSGPEYNEQFF. CDR3 nucleotides: TGTGCCAGCTCATCTGGACCGGAATACAATGAGCAGTTCTTC.